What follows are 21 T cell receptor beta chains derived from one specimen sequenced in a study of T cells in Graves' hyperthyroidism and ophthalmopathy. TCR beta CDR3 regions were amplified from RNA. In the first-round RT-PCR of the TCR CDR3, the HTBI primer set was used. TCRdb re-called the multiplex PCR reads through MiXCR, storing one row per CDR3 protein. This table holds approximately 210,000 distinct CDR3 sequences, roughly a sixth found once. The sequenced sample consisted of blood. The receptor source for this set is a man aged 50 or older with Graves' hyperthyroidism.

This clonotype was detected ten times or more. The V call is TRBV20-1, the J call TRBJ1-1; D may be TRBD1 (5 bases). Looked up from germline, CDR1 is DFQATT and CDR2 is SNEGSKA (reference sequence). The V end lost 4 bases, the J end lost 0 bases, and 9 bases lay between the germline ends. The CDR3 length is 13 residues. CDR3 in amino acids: CSAMGGMNTEAFF. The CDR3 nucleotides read TGCAGTGCTATGGGGGGAATGAACACTGAAGCTTTCTTT.

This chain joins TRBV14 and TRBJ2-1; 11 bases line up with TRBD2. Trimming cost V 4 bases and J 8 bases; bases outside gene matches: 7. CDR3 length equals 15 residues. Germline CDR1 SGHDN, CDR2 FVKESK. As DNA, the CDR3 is TGTGCCAGCAGCCCTACTAGCGGGAGAGGTTATGAGCAGTTCTTC. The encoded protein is CASSPTSGRGYEQFF.

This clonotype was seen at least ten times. The CDR3: CASSEAYDRGRQPQHF. CDR3 nucleotide sequence: TGTGCCAGCAGTGAAGCATACGACAGGGGACGTCAGCCCCAGCATTTT. The chain uses TRBV6-1 and TRBJ1-5; 8 nucleotides align to TRBD1. Germline trimming cut 0 bases from V and 6 bases from J; bases unmatched to any gene: 7. From germline, CDR1 is MNHNS and CDR2 SASEGT. The CDR3 runs to 16 residues.

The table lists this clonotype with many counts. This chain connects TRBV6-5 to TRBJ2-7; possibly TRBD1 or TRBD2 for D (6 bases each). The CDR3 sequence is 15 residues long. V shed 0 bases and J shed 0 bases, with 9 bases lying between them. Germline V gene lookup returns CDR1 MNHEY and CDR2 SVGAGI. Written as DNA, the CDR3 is TGTGCCAGCAGTTACTCGCGGGACACCTCCTACGAGCAGTACTTC. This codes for CASSYSRDTSYEQYF.

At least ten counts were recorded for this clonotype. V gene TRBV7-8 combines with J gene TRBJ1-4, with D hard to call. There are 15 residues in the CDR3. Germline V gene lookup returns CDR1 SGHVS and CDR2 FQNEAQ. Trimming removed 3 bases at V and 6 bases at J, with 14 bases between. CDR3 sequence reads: CASSFSGSEDEKLFF. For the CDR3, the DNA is TGTGCCAGCAGCTTTTCGGGGTCTGAAGATGAAAAACTGTTTTTT. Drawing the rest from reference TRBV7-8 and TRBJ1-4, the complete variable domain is GAGVSQSPRYKVAKRGQDVALRCDPISGHVSLFWYQQALGQGPEFLTYFQNEAQLDKSGLPSDRFFAERPEGSVSTLKIQRTQQEDSAVYLCASSFSGSEDEKLFFGSGTQLSVL.

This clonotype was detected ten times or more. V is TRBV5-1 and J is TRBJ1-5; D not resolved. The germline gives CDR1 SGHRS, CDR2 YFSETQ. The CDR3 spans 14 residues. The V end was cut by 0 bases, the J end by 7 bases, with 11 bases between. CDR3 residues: CASSLEEGGQPQHF. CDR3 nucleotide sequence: TGCGCCAGCAGCTTGGAAGAGGGCGGACAGCCCCAGCATTTT.

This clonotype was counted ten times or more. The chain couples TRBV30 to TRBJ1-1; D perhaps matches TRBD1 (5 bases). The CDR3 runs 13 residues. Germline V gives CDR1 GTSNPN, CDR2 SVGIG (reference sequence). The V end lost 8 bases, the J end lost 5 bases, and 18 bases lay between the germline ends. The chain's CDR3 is CAGHGDSRTEAFF. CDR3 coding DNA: TGTGCCGGCCATGGAGACAGTAGGACTGAAGCTTTCTTT.

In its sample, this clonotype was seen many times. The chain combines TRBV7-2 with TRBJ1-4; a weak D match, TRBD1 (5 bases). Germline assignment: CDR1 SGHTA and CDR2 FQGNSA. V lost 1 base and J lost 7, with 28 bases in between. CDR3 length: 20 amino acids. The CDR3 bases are TGTGCCAGCAGCTTAGTCGTGGTCGGGCAGGGAATGGGCCGGTCTGAAAAACTGTTTTTT. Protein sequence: CASSLVVVGQGMGRSEKLFF.

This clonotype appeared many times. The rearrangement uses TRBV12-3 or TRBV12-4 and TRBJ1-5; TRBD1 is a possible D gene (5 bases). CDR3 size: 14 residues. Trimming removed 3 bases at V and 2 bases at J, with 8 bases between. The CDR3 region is CASSFRGGNQPQHF. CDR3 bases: TGTGCCAGCAGTTTTAGGGGCGGCAATCAGCCCCAGCATTTT.

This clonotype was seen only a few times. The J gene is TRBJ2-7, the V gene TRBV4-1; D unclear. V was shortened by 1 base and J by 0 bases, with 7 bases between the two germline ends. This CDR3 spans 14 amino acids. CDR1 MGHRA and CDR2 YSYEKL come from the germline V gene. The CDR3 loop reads CASSQGPSSYEQYF. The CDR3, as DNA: TGCGCCAGCAGCCAAGGACCGAGCTCCTACGAGCAGTACTTC.

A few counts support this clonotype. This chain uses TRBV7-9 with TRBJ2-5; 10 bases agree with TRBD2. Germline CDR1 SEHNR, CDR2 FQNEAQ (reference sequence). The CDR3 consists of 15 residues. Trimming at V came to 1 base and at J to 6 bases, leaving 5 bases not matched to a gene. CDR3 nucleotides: TGTGCCAGCAGCTTAGTTTCTAGCGGGAGTCAGACCCAGTACTTC. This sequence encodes CASSLVSSGSQTQYF.

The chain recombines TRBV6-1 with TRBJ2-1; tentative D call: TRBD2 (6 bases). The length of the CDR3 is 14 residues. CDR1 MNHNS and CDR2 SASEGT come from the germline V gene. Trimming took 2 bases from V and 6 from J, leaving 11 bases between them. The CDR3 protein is CASSEPGVPNEQFF. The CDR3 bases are TGTGCCAGCAGTGAACCGGGAGTCCCCAATGAGCAGTTCTTC.

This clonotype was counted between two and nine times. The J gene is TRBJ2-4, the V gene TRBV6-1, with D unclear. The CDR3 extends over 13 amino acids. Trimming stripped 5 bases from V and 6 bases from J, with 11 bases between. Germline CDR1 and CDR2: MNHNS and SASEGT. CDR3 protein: CASSHDFGNIQYF. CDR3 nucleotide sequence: TGTGCCAGCAGTCACGACTTTGGAAACATTCAGTACTTC.

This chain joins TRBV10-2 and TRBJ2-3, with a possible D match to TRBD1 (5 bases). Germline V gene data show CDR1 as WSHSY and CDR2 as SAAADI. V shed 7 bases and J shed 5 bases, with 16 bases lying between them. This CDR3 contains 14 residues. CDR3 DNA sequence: TGCGCCAGCACAATGAGGCCGGACATAGATACGCAGTATTTT. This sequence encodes CASTMRPDIDTQYF.

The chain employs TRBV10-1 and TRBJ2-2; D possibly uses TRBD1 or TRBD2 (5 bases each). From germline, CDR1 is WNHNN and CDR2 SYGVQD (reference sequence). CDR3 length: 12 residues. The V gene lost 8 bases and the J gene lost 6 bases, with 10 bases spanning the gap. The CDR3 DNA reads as TGCGCCAGCTCTGGGGGAGCCGGGGAGCTGTTTTTT. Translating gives CASSGGAGELFF.

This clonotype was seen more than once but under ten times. The CDR3 DNA is TGTGCCAGCCAAGGGTCAGGGCTAACGAGCTCCTATAATTCACCCCTCCACTTT. Translated, it gives CASQGSGLTSSYNSPLHF. The rearrangement joins TRBV27 to TRBJ1-6; D is perhaps TRBD1 (5 bases). The V end lost 8 bases, the J end lost 0 bases, and 20 bases lay between the germline ends. Germline V gene lookup returns CDR1 MNHEY and CDR2 SMNVEV (reference sequence). There are 18 residues in the CDR3.

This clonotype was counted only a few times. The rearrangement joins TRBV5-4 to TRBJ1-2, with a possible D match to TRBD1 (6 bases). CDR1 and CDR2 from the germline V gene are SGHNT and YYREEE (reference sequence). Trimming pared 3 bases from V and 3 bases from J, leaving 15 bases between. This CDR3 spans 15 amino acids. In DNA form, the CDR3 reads TGTGCCAGCAGCTCCACCCGACAGGATTACTATGGCTACACCTTC. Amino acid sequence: CASSSTRQDYYGYTF.

The CDR3 bases are TGCGCCAGCAGCCAAGATGTATCGAACACCGGGGAGCTGTTTTTT. Its protein is CASSQDVSNTGELFF. The chain joins TRBV4-1 to TRBJ2-2; D remains unclear. CDR1 is MGHRA, CDR2 YSYEKL, per germline. Trimming took off 0 bases at V and 0 bases at J, with 5 bases between the two ends. CDR3 length equals 15 residues.

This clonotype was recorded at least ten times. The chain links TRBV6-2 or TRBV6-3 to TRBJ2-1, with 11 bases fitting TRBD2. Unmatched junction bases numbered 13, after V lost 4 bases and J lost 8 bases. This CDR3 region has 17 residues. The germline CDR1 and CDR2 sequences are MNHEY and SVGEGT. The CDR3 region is CASSSHSSSGRTYEQFF. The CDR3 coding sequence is TGTGCCAGCAGTTCACACTCCTCTAGCGGGAGGACCTATGAGCAGTTCTTC.

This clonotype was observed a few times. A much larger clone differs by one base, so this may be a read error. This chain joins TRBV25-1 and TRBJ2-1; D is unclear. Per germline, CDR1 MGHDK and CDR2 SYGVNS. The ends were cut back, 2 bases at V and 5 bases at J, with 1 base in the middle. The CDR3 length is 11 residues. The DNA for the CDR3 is TGTGCCAGCAGTGAAAACAATGAGCAGTTCTTC. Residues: CASSENNEQFF.

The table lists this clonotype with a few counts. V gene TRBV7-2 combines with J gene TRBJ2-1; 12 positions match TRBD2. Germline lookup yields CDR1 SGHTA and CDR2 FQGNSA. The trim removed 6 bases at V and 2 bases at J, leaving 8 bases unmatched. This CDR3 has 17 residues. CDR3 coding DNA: TGTGCCAGCAGGTCCGGGACTAGCGGGTCGGCCTACAATGAGCAGTTCTTC. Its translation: CASRSGTSGSAYNEQFF.